Presented here are 8 T cell receptor beta chains from one specimen sequenced in a study of vaccination effects on CD4 cells after COVID-19. No antigen has been assigned to these receptors. Upon completion of around 9 days in culture, CD4+ T cells were isolated. Subjects were given two BNT162b2 or mRNA-1273 vaccine doses. Assay used: immunoSEQ multiplex PCR; TCRdb lists only in-frame clones, some missing. The table lists approximately 9,800 clones, around 74% of them singletons. Here the sequenced sample was CD4+ T cells from PBMCs cultured without peptide, taken after COVID-19 vaccination. These receptors were taken from a human donor who received a COVID-19 vaccine.

The chain carries TRBV14 and TRBJ2-1, with D hard to call. The germline V gene has CDR1 SGHDN and CDR2 FVKESK. This CDR3 region has 11 residues. V lost 1 base and J 7 bases, leaving 2 bases between the germline ends. This CDR3 reads CASSQANEQFF. Written as DNA, the CDR3 is TGTGCCAGCAGCCAAGCTAATGAGCAGTTCTTC.

V gene TRBV3-1 (or the pseudogene TRBV3-2) combines with J gene TRBJ2-7, with 8 positions matching TRBD2. V shed 1 base, J shed 2 bases, and the junction held 4 bases outside the gene matches. CDR1 is LGHDT, CDR2 YNNKEL, per germline (reference sequence). The CDR3 consists of 15 residues. The CDR3 loop reads CASSQGVGGAYEQYF. CDR3 bases: TGTGCCAGCAGCCAAGGAGTCGGGGGGGCCTACGAGCAGTACTTC.

The chain links TRBV4-1 to TRBJ2-3; TRBD2 matches 11 bases. The germline gives CDR1 MGHRA, CDR2 YSYEKL. This CDR3 is built from 16 residues. V shed 1 base and J 5 bases; nucleotides not matched to a gene: 5. The CDR3 coding sequence is TGCGCCAGCAGCCAAGGGGCTAGCGGGGGGTTAGATACGCAGTATTTT. Its protein is CASSQGASGGLDTQYF.

The chain's CDR3 is CASTWTSGSRADTQYF. DNA for the CDR3: TGTGCCAGCACGTGGACTAGCGGGAGTAGAGCAGATACGCAGTATTTT. The chain is built from TRBV3-1 (or the pseudogene TRBV3-2) and TRBJ2-3; 13 bases match TRBD2. Trimming at V came to 7 bases and at J to 4 bases, leaving 8 bases not matched to a gene. Germline V lookup: CDR1 LGHDT, CDR2 YNNKEL (reference sequence). CDR3 length: 16 amino acids.

Concerning this clone itself: One junction end disagrees with the germline gene, perhaps due to a read error. The chain joins TRBV5-1 to TRBJ2-4, with 7 nucleotides matching TRBD1. Per the germline V gene, CDR1 is SGHRS and CDR2 is YFSETQ. The CDR3 loop spans 14 amino acids. The CDR3 nucleotides read TGCGCCAGCAGGTTGGACAGGGCCAAAAACATTCAGTACTTC. Translated: CASRLDRAKNIQYF.

This chain uses TRBV4-1 with TRBJ2-3; TRBD2 matches at 10 bases. Germline trimming cut 4 bases from V and 3 bases from J; bases unmatched to any gene: 4. The CDR3 has 15 amino acids. Germline CDR1 and CDR2: MGHRA and YSYEKL. The CDR3 bases are TGCGCCAGCAGCCCGGGACTAGCGAATACAGATACGCAGTATTTT. This sequence encodes CASSPGLANTDTQYF.

The rearrangement joins TRBV14 to TRBJ1-1, with unresolved D. There are 15 residues in the CDR3. Trimming removed 4 bases from V and 0 bases from J, with 12 bases in between. Germline V CDR1 and CDR2: SGHDN, FVKESK. The CDR3 loop is CASSPGRIMNTEAFF. The CDR3 region has the DNA TGTGCCAGCAGCCCGGGGAGGATTATGAACACTGAAGCTTTCTTT.

V is TRBV5-1 and J is TRBJ2-3, with 9 bases matching TRBD2. The CDR3 has 15 residues. Trimming at V came to 4 bases and at J to 8 bases, leaving 11 bases not matched to a gene. Per the germline V gene, CDR1 is SGHRS and CDR2 is YFSETQ. The CDR3 protein is CASSVTSGPQGTQYF. CDR3 coding DNA: TGCGCCAGCAGCGTGACTAGCGGTCCACAGGGTACGCAGTATTTT. The full variable domain, completed using reference TRBV5-1 and TRBJ2-3, is KAGVTQTPRYLIKTRGQQVTLSCSPISGHRSVSWYQQTPGQGLQFLFEYFSETQRNKGNFPGRFSGRQFSNSRSEMNVSTLELGDSALYLCASSVTSGPQGTQYFGPGTRLTVL.